This entry describes one T cell receptor (beta chain). The CDR3 spans 12 residues. V lost 10 bases, J lost 7 bases, and 4 bases stayed unmatched. The germline gives CDR1 SNHLY, CDR2 FYNNEI. This entry belongs to a study of technical replicates of blood from several donors. The table came from immunoSEQ multiplex PCR; TCRdb's copy has only in-frame clones and leaves some out. The sample carries under 20,000 clones, roughly 86% recorded once. Material: PBMCs. The chain combines TRBV2 with TRBJ2-1; 10 positions agree with TRBD2. This TCR was recovered from a human donor in good health. CDR3: CATLAGVNEQFF. CDR3 sequence (DNA): TGTGCCACCCTAGCGGGAGTAAATGAGCAGTTCTTC.